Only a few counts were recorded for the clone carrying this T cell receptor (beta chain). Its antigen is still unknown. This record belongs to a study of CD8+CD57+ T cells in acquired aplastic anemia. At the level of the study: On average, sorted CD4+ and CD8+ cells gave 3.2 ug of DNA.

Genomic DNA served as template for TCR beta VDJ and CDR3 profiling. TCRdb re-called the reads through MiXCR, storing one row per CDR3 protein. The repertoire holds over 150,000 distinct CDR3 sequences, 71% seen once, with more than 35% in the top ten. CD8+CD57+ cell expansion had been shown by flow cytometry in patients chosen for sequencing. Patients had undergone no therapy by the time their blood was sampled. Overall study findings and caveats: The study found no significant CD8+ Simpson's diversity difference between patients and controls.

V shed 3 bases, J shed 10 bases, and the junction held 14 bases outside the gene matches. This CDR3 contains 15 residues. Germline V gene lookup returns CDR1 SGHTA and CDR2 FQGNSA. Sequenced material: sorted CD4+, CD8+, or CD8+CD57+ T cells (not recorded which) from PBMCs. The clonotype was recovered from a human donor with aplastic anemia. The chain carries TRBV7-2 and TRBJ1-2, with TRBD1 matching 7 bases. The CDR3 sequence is CASSFYLTGFENYTF. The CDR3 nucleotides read TGTGCCAGCAGCTTTTATCTGACAGGGTTTGAGAACTACACCTTC.